The 10 T cell receptor beta chains listed next were all sequenced from one sample in a study of blood T cell repertoires in COVID-19. Using immunoSEQ multiplex PCR, the repertoire was profiled, and TCRdb retains in-frame clones only, with some absent. The sample has 150,000 to 250,000 clones, 75% to 85% seen once; the top ten hold about 10%. Sequencing was carried out using PBMCs or T cells enriched from blood (not recorded which). The receptor set was obtained from a man in his forties or fifties who had recovered from COVID-19.

The gene calls are TRBV7-3 and TRBJ2-1; D is perhaps TRBD2 (7 bases). Trimming removed 5 bases at V and 6 bases at J, with 14 bases between. The CDR3 covers 14 residues. The germline V gene has CDR1 SGHTA and CDR2 FQGTGA. CDR3 in amino acids: CASSLLGGLNEQFF. CDR3 bases: TGTGCCAGCAGCCTGCTCGGGGGGCTCAATGAGCAGTTCTTC. Based on the CDR3 plus reference TRBV7-3 and TRBJ2-1, the full variable domain is GAGVSQTPSNKVTEKGKYVELRCDPISGHTALYWYRQSLGQGPEFLIYFQGTGAADDSGLPNDRFFAVRPEGSVSTLKIQRTERGDSAVYLCASSLLGGLNEQFFGPGTRLTVL.

The chain joins TRBV2 to TRBJ1-6; no clear D gene. The germline gives CDR1 SNHLY, CDR2 FYNNEI. CDR3 length equals 12 residues. V lost 4 bases, J lost 15 bases, and 13 bases lay in between. CDR3 in DNA: TGTGCCAGCAGTGGGGCCAGCCGAATCCTCCACTTT. Protein: CASSGASRILHF.

The chain combines TRBV4-3 with TRBJ1-5; TRBD1 aligns across 7 bases. In germline, CDR1 is LGHNA, CDR2 YSLEER. J gave up 6 bases and V 3 bases, and 5 bases lay outside the gene matches. CDR3 length: 14 amino acids. The CDR3 region has the DNA TGCGCCAGCAGCCATAGACAGGGCAGTCAGCCCCAGCATTTT. Its translation is CASSHRQGSQPQHF.

This chain connects TRBV2 to TRBJ1-2; 7 bases are a match to TRBD1. The CDR3 consists of 15 residues. V lost 7 bases and J lost 7; bases outside the gene matches: 15. Germline CDR1 is SNHLY and CDR2 is FYNNEI. Here the CDR3 DNA reads TGTGCCAGCACCCTACTGGGGCAGGGGGTGGTTGGCTACACCTTC. It encodes CASTLLGQGVVGYTF.

The gene calls are TRBV9 and TRBJ2-3, with TRBD2 as a possible D gene (6 bases). The CDR3 spans 14 residues. With 3 bases removed from V and 1 base from J, the gap between germline ends came to 9 bases. Per germline, CDR1 SGDLS and CDR2 YYNGEE. The CDR3 reads CASSGAGRTDTQYF. The CDR3 DNA sequence: TGTGCCAGCAGCGGGGCGGGACGCACAGATACGCAGTATTTT.

The chain couples TRBV19 to TRBJ1-4; 7 bases are a match to TRBD1. The CDR3 is made up of 16 amino acids. Germline V gives CDR1 LNHDA, CDR2 SQIVND (reference sequence). V trimming: 4 bases; J trimming: 4 bases; junction bases outside the gene matches: 9. The CDR3 region has the DNA TGTGCCAGTAGTACCCTAAGGACAGGCGTTAATGAAAAACTGTTTTTT. It encodes CASSTLRTGVNEKLFF.

This sequence joins TRBV28 and TRBJ1-4; TRBD1 matches at 8 bases. This CDR3 comprises 13 residues. J gave up 7 bases and V 8 bases, and 6 bases lay outside the gene matches. Germline V gene lookup returns CDR1 MDHEN and CDR2 SYDVKM. The CDR3 loop reads CASDGQGREKLFF. The CDR3 DNA reads TGTGCCAGCGACGGACAGGGACGTGAAAAACTGTTTTTT. Variable domain in full (rest from reference TRBV28 and TRBJ1-4): DVKVTQSSRYLVKRTGEKVFLECVQDMDHENMFWYRQDPGLGLRLIYFSYDVKMKEKGDIPEGYSVSREKKERFSLILESASTNQTSMYLCASDGQGREKLFFGSGTQLSVL.

The rearrangement uses TRBV18 and TRBJ2-5, with D unclear. V was trimmed by 3 bases and J by 5 bases, leaving 7 bases between them. The CDR3 totals 12 residues. Germline CDR1 is KGHSH and CDR2 is LQKENI. This chain's CDR3 is CASSPFLETQYF. CDR3 DNA: TGTGCCAGCTCACCGTTCCTGGAGACCCAGTACTTC.

The chain links TRBV18 to TRBJ2-3, with D perhaps matching TRBD2 (7 bases). The CDR3 runs to 14 residues. The V end was cut by 3 bases, the J end by 4 bases, with 11 bases between. Germline V gene data show CDR1 as KGHSH and CDR2 as LQKENI. CDR3 protein: CASSPLGGPDTQYF. The CDR3, as DNA: TGTGCCAGCTCACCCCTGGGGGGGCCAGATACGCAGTATTTT.

The chain is built from TRBV5-1 and TRBJ2-5; TRBD2 aligns across 8 bases. In germline, CDR1 is SGHRS, CDR2 YFSETQ. The CDR3 spans 17 residues. V lost 0 bases, J lost 1 base, and 8 bases stayed unmatched. CDR3 in amino acids: CASSLEAGARPQETQYF. The CDR3 bases are TGCGCCAGCAGCTTGGAAGCGGGGGCCAGACCCCAAGAGACCCAGTACTTC.